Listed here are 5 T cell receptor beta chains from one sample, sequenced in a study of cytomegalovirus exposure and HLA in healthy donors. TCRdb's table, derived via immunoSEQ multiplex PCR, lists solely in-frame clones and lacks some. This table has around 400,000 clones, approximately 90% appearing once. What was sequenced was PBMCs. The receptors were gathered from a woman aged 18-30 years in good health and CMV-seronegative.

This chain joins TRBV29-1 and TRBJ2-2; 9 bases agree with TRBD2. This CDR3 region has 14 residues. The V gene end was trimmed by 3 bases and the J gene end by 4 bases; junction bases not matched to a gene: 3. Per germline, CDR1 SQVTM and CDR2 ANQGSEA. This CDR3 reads CSVDHSGGTGELFF. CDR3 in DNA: TGCAGCGTTGACCATAGCGGGGGCACCGGGGAGCTGTTTTTT.

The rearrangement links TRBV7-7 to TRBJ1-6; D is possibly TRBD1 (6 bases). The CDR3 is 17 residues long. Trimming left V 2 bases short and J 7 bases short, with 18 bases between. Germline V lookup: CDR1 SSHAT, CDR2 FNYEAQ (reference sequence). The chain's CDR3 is CASSLTENREQNSPLHF. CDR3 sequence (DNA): TGTGCCAGCAGCTTAACTGAGAACAGGGAGCAGAATTCACCCCTCCACTTT.

The CDR3 here is CASSPDRDRSSYNEQFF. The DNA for the CDR3 is TGCGCCAGCAGCCCCGACCGGGACAGAAGCTCCTACAATGAGCAGTTCTTC. The rearrangement links TRBV4-1 to TRBJ2-1; 7 bases map to TRBD1. This CDR3 is built from 17 residues. The V gene's germline CDR1 is MGHRA and CDR2 YSYEKL. Unmatched junction bases numbered 9, after V lost 4 bases and J lost 0 bases.

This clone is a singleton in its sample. DNA of the CDR3: TGTGCCAGCTCACCTCAACTAGCGGAGGACGGAGAGCAGTTCTTC. Translated, it gives CASSPQLAEDGEQFF. The chain has TRBV18 and TRBJ2-1; 8 bases map to TRBD2. The CDR3 length is 15 residues. Trimming removed 3 bases from V and 10 bases from J; junction bases left unmatched: 11. Looked up from germline, CDR1 is KGHSH and CDR2 is LQKENI.

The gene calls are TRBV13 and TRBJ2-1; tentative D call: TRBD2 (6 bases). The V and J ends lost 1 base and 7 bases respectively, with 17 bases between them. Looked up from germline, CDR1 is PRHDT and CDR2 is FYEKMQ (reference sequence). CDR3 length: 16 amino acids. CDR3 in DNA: TGTGCCAGCAGCTTAGCCTCCGGGACTCTCACAAATGAGCAGTTCTTC. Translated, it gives CASSLASGTLTNEQFF.